This TCR beta chain was observed in a study of T cells in Graves' hyperthyroidism and ophthalmopathy. Study-level results: Appearing also in blood were most of the thyroid clonotypes expanded above 0.001.

The V segment lost 4 bases and the J segment 0 bases; nucleotides outside the gene matches: 11. The CDR3 spans 19 residues. Germline-derived CDR1 and CDR2 are SNHLY and FYNNEI. Each patient was aged 18 to 65 and had newly diagnosed hyperthyroidism of under 2 months' duration. Amplification of TCR beta CDR3 regions was performed using RNA transcripts as template. TCR CDR3 underwent first-round RT-PCR with the HTBI primer set. TCRdb independently ran MiXCR on the multiplex PCR reads; one entry per CDR3 protein. The sample lists roughly 260,000 distinct CDR3 sequences, more than 14% occurring once. A word on this clonotype: Its target is not known.

The source is a woman in her forties with Graves' hyperthyroidism that later progressed to Graves' ophthalmopathy. Material for sequencing was blood. This chain uses TRBV2 with TRBJ2-6, with TRBD1 matching 8 bases. CDR3 sequence reads: CASSVDRGESLSGANVLTF. CDR3 DNA: TGTGCCAGCAGTGTAGACAGGGGAGAGTCTCTCTCTGGGGCCAACGTCCTGACTTTC.